The TCR beta chain described here comes from a study of blood T cell repertoires in COVID-19. Study information: COVID-19 samples from acute and convalescent phases originated in the United States, Italy and Spain. The cDNA or gDNA used as material had been derived from T cells, B-cell-depleted T cells, or PBMCs.

Original data processing: Amplification with reference gene primers provided the estimates of nucleated cell counts. Sequencing was performed with immunoSEQ multiplex PCR; in TCRdb, only in-frame clones are kept and a portion is missing. V, J and clone size were drawn from that table, and D and trimming were deduced from the DNA. This table has 110,000 or so clones, less than 90% appearing once. Trimming took 6 bases from V and 3 from J, leaving 12 bases between them. The germline V gene has CDR1 MNHEY and CDR2 SVGAGI. CDR3 length: 14 amino acids. Sample: peripheral blood. This TCR was recovered from a man in his forties or fifties with acute or convalescent COVID-19. The genes are TRBV6-5 and TRBJ1-3; D gene uncertain. CDR3 nucleotides: TGTGCCAGCAGCCCGGGAGTATATGGAAACACCATATATTTT. Translation gives CASSPGVYGNTIYF.